Below are 32 T cell receptor beta chains sequenced from a single sample in a study of cytomegalovirus exposure and HLA in healthy donors. Assay: immunoSEQ multiplex PCR; the TCRdb copy retains only in-frame clones and omits some. The table has some 86,000 clones, approximately 93% seen once. Sequenced sample: PBMCs. These receptors all stem from a woman younger than 45 in good health and CMV-seronegative.

This chain's CDR3 is CAWNWRGINTGELFF. For the CDR3, the DNA is TGTGCCTGGAATTGGAGGGGAATAAACACCGGGGAGCTGTTTTTT. The chain joins TRBV30 to TRBJ2-2; D might be TRBD2 (6 bases). The V and J ends lost 4 bases and 2 bases respectively, with 14 bases between them. This CDR3 is 15 amino acids long. CDR1 is GTSNPN and CDR2 is SVGIG in the germline V gene (reference sequence).

The V and J genes are TRBV11-2 and TRBJ1-6, with D tentatively TRBD1 (6 bases). V was clipped by 6 bases and J by 6 bases, with 15 bases between them. Germline-derived CDR1 and CDR2 are SGHAT and FQNNGV. There are 15 residues in the CDR3. CDR3 sequence: CASRRYRTANSPLHF. The CDR3 coding sequence is TGTGCCAGCAGACGTTATCGGACAGCTAATTCACCCCTCCACTTT.

The chain carries TRBV19 and TRBJ2-2; maybe TRBD1 (6 bases). Trimming removed 4 bases at V and 7 bases at J, with 25 bases between. The CDR3 loop spans 18 amino acids. Germline V gives CDR1 LNHDA, CDR2 SQIVND (reference sequence). The CDR3 nucleotides read TGTGCCAGTAGTAAGACGTCTACAGGGTTGAGTGGCATCGGGGAGCTGTTTTTT. Amino acid sequence: CASSKTSTGLSGIGELFF. Full variable domain (remainder filled in from reference TRBV19 and TRBJ2-2): DGGITQSPKYLFRKEGQNVTLSCEQNLNHDAMYWYRQDPGQGLRLIYYSQIVNDFQKGDIAEGYSVSREKKESFPLTVTSAQKNPTAFYLCASSKTSTGLSGIGELFFGEGSRLTVL.

V is TRBV19 and J is TRBJ2-7; the D gene is possibly TRBD1 (5 bases). Germline V gene data show CDR1 as LNHDA and CDR2 as SQIVND (reference sequence). CDR3 size: 16 residues. Trimming shortened V by 4 bases and J by 0 bases, and 16 bases separated the two germline ends. The CDR3 loop is CASSRSRVQSSYEQYF. In DNA form, the CDR3 reads TGTGCCAGTAGTAGGTCCAGGGTCCAGAGCTCCTACGAGCAGTACTTC.

The chain carries TRBV7-9 and TRBJ2-1; 11 bases align to TRBD2. V shed 3 bases, J shed 7 bases, and the junction held 8 bases outside the gene matches. Germline-derived CDR1 and CDR2 are SEHNR and FQNEAQ (reference sequence). This CDR3 has 16 residues. The CDR3 DNA reads TGTGCCAGCAGCTTCTTACTAGCGGGGGTGGGGAATGAGCAGTTCTTC. It specifies CASSFLLAGVGNEQFF.

CDR3 region: CASSLRTGGLGEKLFF. Written as DNA, the CDR3 is TGTGCCAGCAGTTTAAGGACAGGGGGCCTAGGGGAAAAACTGTTTTTT. The V call is TRBV27, the J call TRBJ1-4; the match to TRBD1 covers 11 bases. V dropped 2 bases and J dropped 8; count of bases not matched to a gene: 7. From germline, CDR1 is MNHEY and CDR2 SMNVEV (reference sequence). This CDR3 is built from 16 residues.

The CDR3 is CATSRDGGEAFF. In DNA form, the CDR3 reads TGTGCCACCAGCAGAGATGGGGGGGAAGCTTTCTTT. The gene calls are TRBV15 and TRBJ1-1; D perhaps matches TRBD1 (5 bases). V was clipped by 0 bases and J by 8 bases, with 7 bases between them. Germline V gene lookup returns CDR1 LNHNV and CDR2 YYDKDF (reference sequence). The CDR3 runs 12 residues.

The J gene is TRBJ2-2, the V gene TRBV6-6; D not resolved. V was trimmed by 1 base and J by 3 bases, leaving 6 bases between them. The CDR3 loop spans 14 amino acids. Per germline, CDR1 MNHNY and CDR2 SVGAGI (reference sequence). In DNA, the CDR3 is TGTGCCAGCAGTTACTACTCGGACACCGGGGAGCTGTTTTTT. Amino acids: CASSYYSDTGELFF.

This chain uses TRBV5-4 with TRBJ2-7; TRBD2 might be the D (6 bases). This CDR3 is 14 amino acids long. V lost 9 bases, J lost 3 bases, and 19 bases lay in between. Germline CDR1 reads SGHNT; CDR2 reads YYREEE (reference sequence). For the CDR3, the DNA is TGTGCCACCAACCCCCGGGACTCAGGCTACGAGCAGTACTTC. This encodes CATNPRDSGYEQYF.

The chain carries TRBV12-5 and TRBJ1-5; 7 positions agree with TRBD1. This CDR3 is 17 amino acids long. J was trimmed by 9 bases and V by 4 bases; bases with no gene match: 18. In germline, CDR1 is LGHNT, CDR2 FRNRAP. Written as DNA, the CDR3 is TGTGCTAGTGGTTACCCGACAGGGACCTTCTTCAAAGGGCCCCAGCATTTT. The encoded protein is CASGYPTGTFFKGPQHF.

The chain recombines TRBV6-5 with TRBJ2-7; 11 bases match TRBD1. The CDR3 contains 13 residues. Per germline, CDR1 MNHEY and CDR2 SVGAGI. V lost 9 bases to trimming and J lost 0 bases; unmatched junction nucleotides: 1. The CDR3 sequence is CASGQGASYEQYF. For the CDR3, the DNA is TGTGCCAGTGGACAGGGGGCCTCCTACGAGCAGTACTTC.

The chain has TRBV18 and TRBJ2-1; 13 positions agree with TRBD2. Germline V gene lookup returns CDR1 KGHSH and CDR2 LQKENI. V lost 6 bases, J lost 8 bases, and 7 bases stayed unmatched. The CDR3 is 15 amino acids. The CDR3 nucleotides read TGTGCCAGCTCGCCAACTAGCGGGAGGGCCCATGAGCAGTTCTTC. Translating it yields CASSPTSGRAHEQFF.

CDR3 region: CASREGALGYTF. CDR3 nucleotide sequence: TGTGCCAGTAGGGAGGGGGCGCTTGGCTACACCTTC. This chain links TRBV19 with TRBJ1-2; 7 bases align to TRBD1. The CDR3 loop spans 12 amino acids. The germline gives CDR1 LNHDA, CDR2 SQIVND (reference sequence). V shed 6 bases, J shed 7 bases, and the junction held 5 bases outside the gene matches.

The gene calls are TRBV11-2 and TRBJ1-1; D gene unclear. The CDR3 totals 14 residues. Germline CDR1 SGHAT, CDR2 FQNNGV. With 5 bases removed from V and 1 base from J, the gap between germline ends came to 11 bases. CDR3 amino acids: CASSPRRRNTEAFF. The CDR3 DNA is TGTGCCAGCAGCCCTCGCCGCAGGAACACTGAAGCTTTCTTT.

The chain has TRBV27 and TRBJ2-2, with 8 bases matching TRBD1. V trimming: 0 bases; J trimming: 7 bases; junction bases outside the gene matches: 13. The CDR3 is 18 residues long. Germline CDR1 is MNHEY and CDR2 is SMNVEV (reference sequence). This chain's CDR3 is CASSLSIRVLGQGGELFF. The CDR3 DNA follows: TGTGCCAGCAGTTTATCTATCAGGGTATTAGGACAGGGCGGGGAGCTGTTTTTT.

The CDR3 reads CASSMIGSNQPQHF. The CDR3 coding sequence is TGTGCCAGTAGTATGATTGGCAGCAATCAGCCCCAGCATTTT. The chain links TRBV19 to TRBJ1-5; D ambiguous. Trimming pared 3 bases from V and 1 base from J, leaving 7 bases between. The CDR3 contains 14 residues. CDR1 is LNHDA, CDR2 SQIVND, per germline (reference sequence).

The chain is built from TRBV18 and TRBJ1-6; TRBD1 matches at 7 bases. Germline V gives CDR1 KGHSH, CDR2 LQKENI. The V segment lost 4 bases and the J segment 8 bases; nucleotides outside the gene matches: 8. The CDR3 is 15 residues long. The CDR3 bases are TGTGCCAGCTCACGAAACAGGGGCGAGGATTCACCCCTCCACTTT. It translates to CASSRNRGEDSPLHF.

V usage is TRBV4-1 and J usage is TRBJ1-5, with TRBD1 matching 8 bases. After removal of 4 bases from V and 2 bases from J, the junction contained 4 bases not matched to a gene. The CDR3 is made up of 15 amino acids. CDR1 and CDR2 (germline): MGHRA, YSYEKL. CDR3 loop: CASSREGQGNQPQHF. In DNA, the CDR3 is TGCGCCAGCAGCCGTGAGGGACAGGGCAATCAGCCCCAGCATTTT.

The chain has TRBV5-8 and TRBJ2-7; D might be TRBD1 (6 bases). V was shortened by 3 bases and J by 2 bases, with 21 bases between the two germline ends. CDR1 and CDR2 from the germline V gene are SGHTS and YDEGEE. The CDR3 totals 17 residues. This CDR3 reads CASSWHGIRDKTYEQYF. The CDR3, as DNA: TGTGCCAGCAGCTGGCATGGGATCCGGGACAAGACCTACGAGCAGTACTTC. Full variable domain (missing parts from reference TRBV5-8 and TRBJ2-7): EAGVTQSPTHLIKTRGQQATLRCSPISGHTSVYWYQQALGLGLQFLLWYDEGEERNRGNFPPRFSGRQFPNYSSELNVNALELEDSALYLCASSWHGIRDKTYEQYFGPGTRLTVT.

The rearrangement uses TRBV28 and TRBJ2-7; 10 bases are shared with TRBD1. The germline CDR1 and CDR2 sequences are MDHEN and SYDVKM. The CDR3 totals 16 residues. V trimming: 5 bases; J trimming: 2 bases; junction bases outside the gene matches: 9. The CDR3 nucleotides are TGTGCCAGCAGTCCCCTTAGGACAGGGGGACCCTACGAGCAGTACTTC. Translation gives CASSPLRTGGPYEQYF. The full variable domain, completed using reference TRBV28 and TRBJ2-7, is DVKVTQSSRYLVKRTGEKVFLECVQDMDHENMFWYRQDPGLGLRLIYFSYDVKMKEKGDIPEGYSVSREKKERFSLILESASTNQTSMYLCASSPLRTGGPYEQYFGPGTRLTVT.

The chain has TRBV27 and TRBJ2-5; 10 bases are shared with TRBD2. The CDR3 runs 15 residues. After removal of 7 bases from V and 4 bases from J, the junction contained 9 bases not matched to a gene. Germline V lookup: CDR1 MNHEY, CDR2 SMNVEV (reference sequence). The CDR3 region has the DNA TGTGCCAGCACTCACAGCGGGAGGGCCCGAGAGACCCAGTACTTC. Its translation is CASTHSGRARETQYF.

The V and J genes are TRBV28 and TRBJ1-5, with 8 bases lining up with TRBD1. V shed 7 bases, J shed 6 bases, and the junction held 8 bases outside the gene matches. The CDR3 contains 14 residues. The germline V gene has CDR1 MDHEN and CDR2 SYDVKM. CDR3 DNA sequence: TGTGCCAGCACCCTTACCAGGGGGCGTCAGCCCCAGCATTTT. Encoded protein: CASTLTRGRQPQHF.

In its sample, this clone was seen once. The chain combines TRBV5-1 with TRBJ2-3, with D unresolved. Per germline, CDR1 SGHRS and CDR2 YFSETQ. Trimming left V 0 bases short and J 2 bases short, with 7 bases between. The CDR3 contains 14 residues. The CDR3 spells CASSLAYYTDTQYF. Here the CDR3 DNA reads TGCGCCAGCAGCTTGGCCTATTACACAGATACGCAGTATTTT.

This rearrangement joins TRBV5-6 to TRBJ2-1; 7 bases are a match to TRBD1. CDR1 SGHDT and CDR2 YYEEEE come from the germline V gene. V dropped 4 bases and J dropped 0; count of bases not matched to a gene: 10. CDR3 length: 17 residues. The CDR3 DNA is TGTGCCAGCAGCGGACGCCGACAGGGCCTCTCCTACAATGAGCAGTTCTTC. It specifies CASSGRRQGLSYNEQFF. Drawing the rest from reference TRBV5-6 and TRBJ2-1, the complete variable domain is DAGVTQSPTHLIKTRGQQVTLRCSPKSGHDTVSWYQQALGQGPQFIFQYYEEEERQRGNFPDRFSGHQFPNYSSELNVNALLLGDSALYLCASSGRRQGLSYNEQFFGPGTRLTVL.

V gene TRBV6-6 combines with J gene TRBJ1-1; 7 bases are a match to TRBD1. This CDR3 comprises 16 residues. Looked up from germline, CDR1 is MNHNY and CDR2 is SVGAGI (reference sequence). V gave up 5 bases and J gave up 1 base; unmatched junction bases: 10. The CDR3 protein is CASSQRATGPNTEAFF. DNA for the CDR3: TGTGCCAGCAGTCAGAGAGCGACAGGGCCGAACACTGAAGCTTTCTTT.

The chain joins TRBV18 to TRBJ1-1, with D possibly TRBD1 on 5 matching bases. CDR3 length: 15 residues. CDR1 is KGHSH and CDR2 is LQKENI in the germline V gene. Between the trimmed V and J ends, which lost 3 bases and 1 base, there was a span of 12 bases. As DNA, the CDR3 is TGTGCCAGCTCACCCCTCGACGGACAGAACACTGAAGCTTTCTTT. It encodes CASSPLDGQNTEAFF.

The chain is built from TRBV6-6 and TRBJ2-1; 8 bases line up with TRBD1. Losses at the gene ends were 4 bases for V and 0 bases for J; bases not matched to a gene: 5. This CDR3 spans 16 amino acids. CDR1 and CDR2 from the germline V gene are MNHNY and SVGAGI (reference sequence). The CDR3 protein is CASSWTGPNSYNEQFF. The CDR3, as DNA: TGTGCCAGCAGTTGGACAGGGCCTAACTCCTACAATGAGCAGTTCTTC.

The chain employs TRBV5-5 and TRBJ2-1; 14 positions match TRBD2. The V and J ends lost 3 bases and 5 bases, in that order; junction bases with no gene match: 4. Germline CDR1 SGHKS, CDR2 YYEKEE (reference sequence). The CDR3 is 16 amino acids. CDR3 in DNA: TGTGCCAGCAGCTCCGGACTAGCGGGGGGTAACAATGAGCAGTTCTTC. It encodes CASSSGLAGGNNEQFF.

V and J are TRBV6-4 and TRBJ1-2; no clear D gene. Trimming stripped 6 bases from V and 3 bases from J, with 5 bases between. The CDR3 sequence is 11 residues long. The V gene's germline CDR1 is MRHNA and CDR2 SNTAGT. The CDR3 sequence is CASRSDYGYTF. Written as DNA, the CDR3 is TGTGCCAGCAGATCCGACTATGGCTACACCTTC.

The CDR3 nucleotides are TGTGCCAGCAGTTTCTCCCTCGGACAGGGAGGGACTGAAGCTTTCTTT. Translating it yields CASSFSLGQGGTEAFF. V is TRBV6-5 and J is TRBJ1-1; 8 bases agree with TRBD1. The CDR3 is 16 amino acids. With 4 bases clipped from V and 5 bases from J, the junction kept 12 bases outside the gene matches. Germline assignment: CDR1 MNHEY and CDR2 SVGAGI.

V gene TRBV6-4 combines with J gene TRBJ1-1; D is ambiguous. Trimming left V 2 bases short and J 1 base short, with 5 bases between. CDR3 size: 13 residues. Germline-derived CDR1 and CDR2 are MRHNA and SNTAGT. CDR3 in DNA: TGTGCCAGCAGTGACCGAGCGAACACTGAAGCTTTCTTT. This codes for CASSDRANTEAFF.

The chain is built from TRBV14 and TRBJ1-2, with D tentatively TRBD1 (5 bases). Germline V gene data show CDR1 as SGHDN and CDR2 as FVKESK. The V and J ends lost 8 bases and 4 bases respectively, with 14 bases between them. The CDR3 is 13 amino acids. This chain's CDR3 is CASDQGRGYGYTF. Here the CDR3 DNA reads TGTGCCAGCGACCAGGGAAGGGGCTATGGCTACACCTTC.